This T cell receptor beta chain was identified during a study of beta chain features in type 1 diabetes. This clone was observed a handful of times. Its antigen is unknown. Regarding the study as a whole: In all four CD4+ subsets, TCRB CDR3 length was significantly, moderately reduced in type 1 diabetes.

Expressed TCRB transcripts were sequenced after all isolated RNA was converted to cDNA. Using immunoSEQ multiplex PCR, the repertoire was profiled, and TCRdb retains in-frame clones only, with some absent. The sample shows 250,000 to 300,000 clones, approximately 24% of them seen only once. Per germline, CDR1 KGHSH and CDR2 LQKENI. The V end was cut by 3 bases, the J end by 2 bases, with 10 bases between. There are 14 residues in the CDR3. The clonotype comes from a woman aged 25 to 39 with type 1 diabetes. This rearrangement joins TRBV18 to TRBJ2-5; no clear D. Sequenced sample: naive CD4+ T cells from blood. CDR3 coding DNA: TGTGCCAGCTCACCCCCCGAGCTTCAAGAGACCCAGTACTTC. This sequence encodes CASSPPELQETQYF.